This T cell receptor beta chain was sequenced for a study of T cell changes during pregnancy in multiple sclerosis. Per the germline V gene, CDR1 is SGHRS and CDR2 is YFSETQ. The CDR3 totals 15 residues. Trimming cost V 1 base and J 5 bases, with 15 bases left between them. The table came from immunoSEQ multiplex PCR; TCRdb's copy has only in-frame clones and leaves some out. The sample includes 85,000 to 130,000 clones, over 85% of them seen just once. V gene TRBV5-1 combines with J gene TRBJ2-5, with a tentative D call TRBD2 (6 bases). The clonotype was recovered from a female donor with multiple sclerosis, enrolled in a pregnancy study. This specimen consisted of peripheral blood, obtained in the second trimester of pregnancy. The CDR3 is CASSLNALAGETQYF. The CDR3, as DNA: TGCGCCAGCAGCTTGAATGCACTAGCTGGGGAGACCCAGTACTTC.